Each of the 5 T cell receptor beta chains below was sequenced from the same sample in a study of T cell responses to AZD1222 COVID-19 vaccine. Only in-frame clones appear in the TCRdb table, and some are missing; sequencing was by immunoSEQ multiplex PCR. The sample lists just under 95,000 clones, roughly 91% occurring once. The input for sequencing was peripheral blood, taken on day 0 of AZD1222 vaccination. The receptor source for this set is an adult in good health.

The V gene is TRBV19, the J gene TRBJ1-4; D possibly corresponds to TRBD1 (5 bases). The CDR3 covers 14 residues. V lost 6 bases and J 3 bases, leaving 11 bases between the germline ends. Germline V gives CDR1 LNHDA, CDR2 SQIVND (reference sequence). CDR3 sequence (DNA): TGTGCCAGTAGAGGTGGGGCAGCTAATGAAAAACTGTTTTTT. This gives the protein CASRGGAANEKLFF.

V is TRBV5-1 and J is TRBJ2-1; the D gene is possibly TRBD2 (5 bases). CDR1 is SGHRS, CDR2 YFSETQ, per germline. V lost 2 bases, J lost 8 bases, and 5 bases lay in between. This CDR3 comprises 11 residues. The CDR3 protein is CASSFSDEQFF. CDR3 coding DNA: TGCGCCAGCAGCTTTAGCGATGAGCAGTTCTTC.

This clone showed up just once. The rearrangement links TRBV4-3 to TRBJ2-5; 7 nucleotides match TRBD2. CDR1 LGHNA and CDR2 YSLEER come from the germline V gene. The CDR3 is made up of 18 amino acids. V lost 3 bases to trimming and J lost 2 bases; unmatched junction nucleotides: 15. The CDR3: CASSHYPGGGGNQETQYF. In nucleotides, the CDR3 is TGCGCCAGCAGCCACTACCCAGGCGGCGGGGGAAATCAAGAGACCCAGTACTTC.

This clone was found once. The V gene is TRBV7-2, the J gene TRBJ1-3, with D perhaps matching TRBD1 (6 bases). The CDR3 is 17 amino acids. V lost 3 bases and J 3 bases, leaving 18 bases between the germline ends. Looked up from germline, CDR1 is SGHTA and CDR2 is FQGNSA. CDR3 residues: CASSFGLTGIFGNTIYF. CDR3 in DNA: TGTGCCAGCAGCTTCGGACTTACAGGGATATTTGGAAACACCATATATTTT.

The chain employs TRBV27 and TRBJ2-4; maybe TRBD2 (7 bases). Germline values: CDR1 MNHEY, CDR2 SMNVEV (reference sequence). The V end was cut by 5 bases, the J end by 3 bases, with 17 bases between. The CDR3 sequence is 16 residues long. This CDR3 reads CASSPMGGGVKNIQYF. The CDR3 DNA reads as TGTGCCAGCAGTCCCATGGGAGGGGGTGTCAAAAACATTCAGTACTTC.